The text below deals with one T cell receptor (beta chain). These data originate in a study of OX40 agonist ivuxolimab in advanced cancers. Data came from immunoSEQ multiplex PCR; TCRdb stores just in-frame clones and leaves some out. Of under 75,000 clones in the sample, 80% to 95% were seen once. The CDR3 runs to 14 residues. The germline V and J ends were trimmed by 1 base and 1 base, with 8 bases remaining between them. Per germline, CDR1 LGHNA and CDR2 YSLEER. This clonotype was obtained from an adult with an advanced solid tumor such as melanoma, head and neck, liver or kidney cancer. Sequences were derived from CD4+ or CD8+ T cells sorted from blood, sampled in a trial of the OX40 agonist ivuxolimab. This chain connects TRBV4-3 to TRBJ2-7; TRBD1 might be the D (5 bases). CDR3 sequence: CASSQVSGSYEQYF. The CDR3 nucleotides are TGCGCCAGCAGCCAAGTTTCAGGGTCCTACGAGCAGTACTTC.